The 28 T cell receptor beta chains below all came from one sample that was sequenced in a study of cytomegalovirus exposure and HLA in healthy donors. PCR amplification relied on 60 Vbeta primers (plus 13 Jbeta primers). Clones were sequenced by immunoSEQ multiplex PCR, and TCRdb holds only the in-frame ones, with some missing. In the table there are about 110,000 clones, around 74% of which are singletons. The source material was PBMCs. These receptors originate from a woman aged 40 to 49 in good health and CMV-seropositive.

The chain is built from TRBV7-6 and TRBJ2-1; the match to TRBD1 covers 7 bases. The CDR3 contains 14 residues. The J segment lost 7 bases and the V segment lost 4 bases, leaving 7 bases of the junction unmatched. In germline, CDR1 is SGHVS, CDR2 FNYEAQ. The CDR3 loop reads CASSSRQGQNEQFF. The CDR3 nucleotides read TGTGCCAGCAGCTCAAGACAGGGTCAAAATGAGCAGTTCTTC.

The rearrangement links TRBV2 to TRBJ1-5; no definite D call. Germline V gene sequence: CDR1 SNHLY, CDR2 FYNNEI. The CDR3 totals 12 residues. V lost 8 bases, J lost 6 bases, and 11 bases lay in between. The CDR3 region is CASAGDVQPQHF. The CDR3 DNA reads as TGTGCCAGCGCCGGGGATGTTCAGCCCCAGCATTTT.

The chain carries TRBV27 and TRBJ2-1; 7 positions agree with TRBD1. CDR1 and CDR2 from the germline V gene are MNHEY and SMNVEV (reference sequence). V lost 1 base, J lost 4 bases, and 10 bases stayed unmatched. CDR3 length: 17 residues. CDR3 sequence reads: CASSLLGTVVGYNEQFF. In nucleotides, the CDR3 is TGTGCCAGCAGTTTATTGGGGACAGTCGTTGGTTACAATGAGCAGTTCTTC.

CDR3 DNA sequence: TGTGCCAGCAGCTTAGACAGCTACTATGGCTACACCTTC. It translates to CASSLDSYYGYTF. The chain recombines TRBV7-9 with TRBJ1-2, with D unclear. The V gene lost 1 base and the J gene lost 3 bases, with 6 bases spanning the gap. The CDR3 contains 13 residues. CDR1 and CDR2 (germline): SEHNR, FQNEAQ (reference sequence).

V is TRBV5-5 and J is TRBJ1-2; 8 nucleotides agree with TRBD1. CDR1 SGHKS and CDR2 YYEKEE come from the germline V gene (reference sequence). Trimming cost V 3 bases and J 0 bases; bases outside gene matches: 4. This CDR3 is 15 amino acids long. CDR3 coding DNA: TGTGCCAGCAGCTCGACAGGGGACTCTAACTATGGCTACACCTTC. The encoded protein is CASSSTGDSNYGYTF. Full variable domain (remainder filled in from reference TRBV5-5 and TRBJ1-2): DAGVTQSPTHLIKTRGQQVTLRCSPISGHKSVSWYQQVLGQGPQFIFQYYEKEERGRGNFPDRFSARQFPNYSSELNVNALLLGDSALYLCASSSTGDSNYGYTFGSGTRLTVV.

The V gene is TRBV20-1, the J gene TRBJ2-1; D perhaps matches TRBD1 (5 bases). Germline-derived CDR1 and CDR2 are DFQATT and SNEGSKA (reference sequence). The CDR3 contains 11 residues. The V end was cut by 3 bases, the J end by 16 bases, with 16 bases between. The CDR3 spells CSASQGESVFF. The CDR3 nucleotides are TGCAGTGCTAGTCAGGGCGAAAGCGTTTTCTTC.

Written as DNA, the CDR3 is TGCGCCAGCAGCCAATCTGTCTTGCGACAGGCTCTTTATAATTCACCCCTCCACTTT. It is translated as CASSQSVLRQALYNSPLHF. The V gene is TRBV4-1, the J gene TRBJ1-6, with D possibly TRBD1 on 6 matching bases. V was shortened by 2 bases and J by 4 bases, with 21 bases between the two germline ends. Germline assignment: CDR1 MGHRA and CDR2 YSYEKL. The CDR3 consists of 19 residues.

The genes are TRBV5-5 and TRBJ2-7; 12 bases map to TRBD1. V trimming: 3 bases; J trimming: 3 bases; junction bases outside the gene matches: 7. This CDR3 comprises 16 residues. CDR1 SGHKS and CDR2 YYEKEE come from the germline V gene (reference sequence). The CDR3: CASSWNGTGGYYEQYF. The CDR3 DNA sequence: TGTGCCAGCAGCTGGAATGGGACAGGGGGCTACTACGAGCAGTACTTC. Drawing the rest from reference TRBV5-5 and TRBJ2-7, the complete variable domain is DAGVTQSPTHLIKTRGQQVTLRCSPISGHKSVSWYQQVLGQGPQFIFQYYEKEERGRGNFPDRFSARQFPNYSSELNVNALLLGDSALYLCASSWNGTGGYYEQYFGPGTRLTVT.

This clone was seen a handful of times. The chain employs TRBV27 and TRBJ2-7; D is possibly TRBD1 (5 bases). The V end was cut by 4 bases, the J end by 4 bases, with 17 bases between. This CDR3 is built from 15 residues. The germline V gene encodes CDR1 MNHEY and CDR2 SMNVEV (reference sequence). The CDR3 region has the DNA TGTGCCAGCAGTTCACGGGCGACAGAGCAATACGAGCAGTACTTC. Its protein is CASSSRATEQYEQYF.

J is TRBJ2-3 and V is TRBV6-5; D might be TRBD1 (5 bases). CDR3 size: 16 residues. Germline loops: CDR1 MNHEY, CDR2 SVGAGI. V lost 4 bases and J lost 0, with 14 bases in between. The CDR3 nucleotides read TGTGCCAGCAGTTCGACAGTGGGATCTAGCACAGATACGCAGTATTTT. Its protein is CASSSTVGSSTDTQYF.

CDR3 sequence reads: CASSPSRGLDGYTF. The CDR3 DNA reads TGTGCCAGCAGTCCGTCCAGGGGGCTTGATGGCTACACCTTC. This chain connects TRBV6-5 to TRBJ1-2, with TRBD1 matching over 8 bases. The V gene end was trimmed by 5 bases and the J gene end by 6 bases; junction bases not matched to a gene: 8. The germline gives CDR1 MNHEY, CDR2 SVGAGI. This CDR3 comprises 14 residues.

The gene calls are TRBV28 and TRBJ2-2, with TRBD1 matching 9 bases. Germline V lookup: CDR1 MDHEN, CDR2 SYDVKM. The CDR3 extends over 15 amino acids. Trimming at V came to 5 bases and at J to 5 bases, leaving 6 bases not matched to a gene. This CDR3 reads CASSVRQGGTGELFF. CDR3 sequence (DNA): TGTGCCAGCAGTGTCCGACAGGGGGGGACCGGGGAGCTGTTTTTT. The full variable domain, rest sourced from reference TRBV28 and TRBJ2-2, is DVKVTQSSRYLVKRTGEKVFLECVQDMDHENMFWYRQDPGLGLRLIYFSYDVKMKEKGDIPEGYSVSREKKERFSLILESASTNQTSMYLCASSVRQGGTGELFFGEGSRLTVL.

This chain uses TRBV4-3 with TRBJ2-5, with TRBD2 matching over 15 bases. Germline assignment: CDR1 LGHNA and CDR2 YSLEER. V shed 1 base, J shed 6 bases, and the junction held 6 bases outside the gene matches. This CDR3 is 17 amino acids long. CDR3 amino acids: CASSQVAGLAGGQTQYF. CDR3 sequence (DNA): TGCGCCAGCAGCCAAGTGGCTGGACTAGCGGGGGGGCAGACCCAGTACTTC.

This chain joins TRBV7-6 and TRBJ2-5; D is unclear. Trimming pared 5 bases from V and 1 base from J, leaving 14 bases between. The CDR3 has 15 residues. Germline V gene sequence: CDR1 SGHVS, CDR2 FNYEAQ. CDR3 sequence (DNA): TGTGCCAGCAGCAGGAGCCCGAGAGCCCAAGAGACCCAGTACTTC. Translating it yields CASSRSPRAQETQYF.

The gene calls are TRBV9 and TRBJ2-7; TRBD2 is a possible D gene (6 bases). From germline, CDR1 is SGDLS and CDR2 YYNGEE. This CDR3 region has 13 residues. Trimming took off 3 bases at V and 4 bases at J, with 11 bases between the two ends. CDR3 in DNA: TGTGCCAGCAGCGAGGGACTCCAGTACGAGCAGTACTTC. It translates to CASSEGLQYEQYF.

This clone appeared a single time. The genes are TRBV15 and TRBJ2-4, with D possibly being TRBD1 (6 bases). V gave up 0 bases and J gave up 13 bases, with 13 bases separating them. Germline values: CDR1 LNHNV, CDR2 YYDKDF (reference sequence). This CDR3 has 13 residues. For the CDR3, the DNA is TGTGCCACCAGCAGAGAGGTGGACAGAACACAGTACTTC. Translation: CATSREVDRTQYF.

The chain joins TRBV27 to TRBJ2-7; possibly TRBD1 for D (6 bases). Trimming stripped 0 bases from V and 3 bases from J, with 9 bases between. Germline V CDR1 and CDR2: MNHEY, SMNVEV (reference sequence). The CDR3 spans 14 residues. The CDR3 DNA follows: TGTGCCAGCAGTTTATCGGAACAGGGCTACGAGCAGTACTTC. Translation gives CASSLSEQGYEQYF.

V and J are TRBV6-4 and TRBJ2-7, with 11 bases matching TRBD2. This CDR3 has 15 residues. The J segment lost 2 bases and the V segment lost 6 bases, leaving 6 bases of the junction unmatched. Germline CDR1 MRHNA, CDR2 SNTAGT. CDR3 in DNA: TGTGCCAGCAGGGAAATAGCGGGGGGGCCCTACGAGCAGTACTTC. Its protein product is CASREIAGGPYEQYF.

The chain recombines TRBV9 with TRBJ1-3; a possible D gene is TRBD1 (5 bases). Germline CDR1 and CDR2: SGDLS and YYNGEE. Trimming removed 4 bases at V and 0 bases at J, with 20 bases between. The CDR3 has 18 amino acids. The CDR3 DNA follows: TGTGCCAGCAGCCCAATGGGGGGGGGAACGATCTCTGGAAACACCATATATTTT. Encoded protein: CASSPMGGGTISGNTIYF.

This clone was seen only a few times. The V gene is TRBV27, the J gene TRBJ1-1, with D perhaps TRBD1 (6 bases). The germline V gene encodes CDR1 MNHEY and CDR2 SMNVEV (reference sequence). The CDR3 spans 14 residues. Deletions cut 7 bases from V and 0 bases from J, with 12 bases between. Here the CDR3 reads CASKGRGMNTEAFF. The DNA of the CDR3 is TGTGCCAGCAAGGGAAGGGGGATGAACACTGAAGCTTTCTTT.

This clone was counted once. This sequence joins TRBV5-4 and TRBJ2-1; 8 nucleotides agree with TRBD2. Germline V CDR1 and CDR2: SGHNT, YYREEE (reference sequence). V was pared by 1 base and J by 4 bases, with 4 bases of the junction left unmatched. CDR3 length: 15 amino acids. The DNA for the CDR3 is TGTGCCAGCAGCTTGTCGGGGGGGGGTTACAATGAGCAGTTCTTC. The encoded protein is CASSLSGGGYNEQFF. Complete variable domain (other parts from reference TRBV5-4 and TRBJ2-1): ETGVTQSPTHLIKTRGQQVTLRCSSQSGHNTVSWYQQALGQGPQFIFQYYREEENGRGNFPPRFSGLQFPNYSSELNVNALELDDSALYLCASSLSGGGYNEQFFGPGTRLTVL.

The chain links TRBV5-4 to TRBJ1-5; 11 nucleotides agree with TRBD1. J was trimmed by 2 bases and V by 4 bases; bases with no gene match: 5. Germline V gives CDR1 SGHNT, CDR2 YYREEE (reference sequence). CDR3 length: 16 amino acids. This CDR3 reads CASSDGTGGGNQPQHF. The CDR3 region has the DNA TGTGCCAGCAGCGATGGGACAGGGGGTGGCAATCAGCCCCAGCATTTT.

J is TRBJ2-7 and V is TRBV29-1; 7 bases are shared with TRBD1. The CDR3 has 12 residues. V shed 5 bases, J shed 6 bases, and the junction held 7 bases outside the gene matches. CDR1 is SQVTM, CDR2 ANQGSEA, per germline. CDR3 region: CSVSGGQGEQYF. CDR3 nucleotide sequence: TGCAGCGTTTCAGGGGGTCAGGGCGAGCAGTACTTC.

The chain has TRBV7-3 and TRBJ1-1; D is perhaps TRBD1 (6 bases). V lost 4 bases, J lost 7 bases, and 13 bases lay in between. Looked up from germline, CDR1 is SGHTA and CDR2 is FQGTGA. CDR3 length: 13 amino acids. The CDR3 region has the DNA TGTGCCAGCAGCTCCGGCAGGACAGTTGAAGCTTTCTTT. Translated, it gives CASSSGRTVEAFF.

This clone was seen a few times. J is TRBJ1-2 and V is TRBV6-1; D is unclear. Germline V gene lookup returns CDR1 MNHNS and CDR2 SASEGT. The V gene lost 2 bases and the J gene lost 4 bases, with 11 bases spanning the gap. The CDR3 runs to 14 residues. For the CDR3, the DNA is TGTGCCAGCAGTGAATCTCCGGGGATCTATGGCTACACCTTC. Translation: CASSESPGIYGYTF.

The chain joins TRBV19 to TRBJ2-3, with TRBD2 as a possible D gene (5 bases). The germline V gene has CDR1 LNHDA and CDR2 SQIVND (reference sequence). The CDR3 sequence is 14 residues long. V was trimmed by 4 bases and J by 3 bases, leaving 11 bases between them. The CDR3 loop reads CASSSRLRTDTQYF. The CDR3 DNA is TGTGCCAGTAGTAGCCGACTACGTACAGATACGCAGTATTTT.

The chain is built from TRBV15 and TRBJ2-5; tentatively, D is TRBD2 (5 bases). The V end lost 1 base, the J end lost 6 bases, and 6 bases lay between the germline ends. Germline loops: CDR1 LNHNV, CDR2 YYDKDF (reference sequence). CDR3 length: 12 residues. The CDR3 here is CATSRVGKTQYF. Written as DNA, the CDR3 is TGTGCCACCAGCAGAGTCGGGAAGACCCAGTACTTC.

The V gene is TRBV2, the J gene TRBJ1-5; D is unresolved. Trimming took 1 base from V and 1 from J, leaving 17 bases between them. Germline V CDR1 and CDR2: SNHLY, FYNNEI. The CDR3 contains 18 residues. The CDR3 coding sequence is TGTGCCAGCAGTGAAGAAGAAGAAGATGACAAGAGCAATCAGCCCCAGCATTTT. It encodes CASSEEEEDDKSNQPQHF.